Listed below are T cell receptor beta chains from one sample, sequenced in a study of cytomegalovirus exposure and HLA in healthy donors. Here immunoSEQ multiplex PCR was the method, and the copy in TCRdb shows in-frame clones only, minus some. This sample has 150,000 or so clones; 77% occur once, and the top ten carry 1.5% to 2%. Sample: PBMCs. The receptors here all came from a woman in her thirties in good health and CMV-seronegative. Both conserved end residues are part of each CDR3. D genes are given only for firm matches. Size is stated for part of the rows, as once, few or many counts, or as a class when the clone is expanded.

j_call v_call d_call clone_size cdr3_length cdr3_nt cdr3_aa
TRBJ2-7 TRBV10-3 . . 11 TGTGCCATCAGCCGGGACTACGAGCAGTACTTC CAISRDYEQYF
TRBJ2-5 TRBV7-3 . . 15 TGTGCCAGCAGCTCCGGACTTTTAAGAGAAGAGACCCAGTACTTC CASSSGLLREETQYF
TRBJ1-1 TRBV5-5 . few 14 TGTGCCAGCAGCTTGGCCCCCTCGGGCACTGAAGCTTTCTTT CASSLAPSGTEAFF
TRBJ2-5 TRBV28 . . 15 TGTGCCAGCCTGAGACTAAGAGGCCCCCAAGAGACCCAGTACTTC CASLRLRGPQETQYF
TRBJ2-5 TRBV4-1 . once 14 TGCGCCAGCAGCCCCGGAGGAACGGTTTTGGAGCAGTACTTC CASSPGGTVLEQYF
TRBJ1-5 TRBV9 . . 14 TGTGCCAGCAGCGTAGGCCATTCGAGTCAGCCCCAGCATTTT CASSVGHSSQPQHF
TRBJ1-2 TRBV7-8 . . 17 TGTGCCAGCAGCCCGACCCGCCAGGCGGGGGGACTATGGGGCTACACCTTC CASSPTRQAGGLWGYTF
TRBJ1-1 TRBV9 . . 13 TGTGCCAGCAGCGCGCAAACAGGGTCGCGAGCTTTCTTT CASSAQTGSRAFF
TRBJ2-1 TRBV5-1 TRBD1 . 15 TGCGCCAGCAGCTTCGACAGGGGACCCTACAATGAGCAGTTCTTC CASSFDRGPYNEQFF
TRBJ1-2 TRBV28 TRBD1 . 20 TGTGCCAGCAGTTCCCTAGGGGGCGCAGGGACCTCAGGGTCCAACTATGGCTACACCTTC CASSSLGGAGTSGSNYGYTF
TRBJ1-1 TRBV10-3 TRBD1 few 16 TGTGCCATCAGTGAGTCACAGGGGGCGTTGAACACTGAAGCTTTCTTT CAISESQGALNTEAFF
TRBJ1-1 TRBV6-6 . . 13 TGTGCCAGCAGTTACCCCGACACACCACCCGCGAACTTT CASSYPDTPPANF
TRBJ1-1 TRBV10-3 TRBD1 few 12 TGTGCCATCAAGGGGACAGGTGAAGTAGCTTTCTTT CAIKGTGEVAFF
TRBJ2-1 TRBV29-1 . . 12 TGCAGCGTGAGATCCAACCCCAATGAGCAGTTCTTC CSVRSNPNEQFF
TRBJ1-4 TRBV4-2 TRBD1 . 16 TGTGCCAGCAGCCGCGACCCCGGGACAGGGGATGAAAAACTGTTTTTT CASSRDPGTGDEKLFF
TRBJ1-3 TRBV6-6 . . 15 TGTGCCAGCAGTTACGTGTCTGGCTCGAGGAACACCATATATTTT CASSYVSGSRNTIYF